This T cell receptor (beta chain) originates from a study of OX40 agonist ivuxolimab in advanced cancers. The study, taken as a whole, reports: Some nonresponders additionally presented with little normalized T-cell clonal expansion.

About this clone: Its antigen is as yet unknown.

Germline V gene sequence: CDR1 SGHRS, CDR2 YFSETQ. CDR3 length equals 13 residues. The V end lost 0 bases, the J end lost 8 bases, and 9 bases lay between the germline ends. The table came from immunoSEQ multiplex PCR; TCRdb's copy has only in-frame clones and leaves some out. This sample has 90,000 to 120,000 clones, with around 93% found just once. The source is an adult with an advanced solid tumor such as melanoma, head and neck, liver or kidney cancer. The sequencing used CD4+ or CD8+ T cells sorted from blood, collected in a trial of the OX40 agonist ivuxolimab. The chain couples TRBV5-1 to TRBJ2-1; no clear D. CDR3 nucleotide sequence: TGCGCCAGCAGCTTGGGATCTGGTTATGAGCAGTTCTTC. This sequence encodes CASSLGSGYEQFF. The whole variable domain, remainder taken from reference TRBV5-1 and TRBJ2-1, is KAGVTQTPRYLIKTRGQQVTLSCSPISGHRSVSWYQQTPGQGLQFLFEYFSETQRNKGNFPGRFSGRQFSNSRSEMNVSTLELGDSALYLCASSLGSGYEQFFGPGTRLTVL.